Shown below are 10 T cell receptor beta chains from a single sample sequenced in a study of blood T cell repertoires in COVID-19. Libraries were prepared by immunoSEQ multiplex PCR; TCRdb keeps only in-frame clonotypes and omits some of them. The sample contains roughly 220,000 clones, around 87% of which appear only once. Sequencing was performed on PBMCs or T cells enriched from blood (not recorded which). These receptors came from a young man who had been exposed to COVID-19.

CDR3 nucleotide sequence: TGCGCCAGCTGCAGCACAGGTTATCAGCCCCAGCATTTT. It specifies CASCSTGYQPQHF. This chain connects TRBV10-2 to TRBJ1-5, with D possibly TRBD1 on 5 matching bases. Germline V gene data show CDR1 as WSHSY and CDR2 as SAAADI. The length of the CDR3 is 13 residues. With 8 bases removed from V and 5 bases from J, the gap between germline ends came to 13 bases.

The chain carries TRBV11-2 and TRBJ2-7; D might be TRBD2 (5 bases). CDR1 and CDR2 (germline): SGHAT, FQNNGV. V gave up 3 bases and J gave up 0 bases, with 15 bases separating them. The CDR3 loop spans 16 amino acids. The CDR3 region has the DNA TGTGCCAGCAGCTTGTTCCGGGATTCACCCTCCTACGAGCAGTACTTC. Amino acids: CASSLFRDSPSYEQYF.

The rearrangement links TRBV7-3 to TRBJ2-5, with 11 nucleotides matching TRBD2. Per germline, CDR1 SGHTA and CDR2 FQGTGA. The CDR3 spans 17 residues. V was pared by 2 bases and J by 2 bases, with 7 bases of the junction left unmatched. As DNA, the CDR3 is TGTGCCAGCAGCTTAGGGCTAGCGGGGGGTAGTCAAGAGACCCAGTACTTC. As protein: CASSLGLAGGSQETQYF.

The V and J genes are TRBV7-3 and TRBJ2-2; possible D gene TRBD1, 6 bases. The V gene's germline CDR1 is SGHTA and CDR2 FQGTGA. Trimming left V 5 bases short and J 5 bases short, with 15 bases between. CDR3 size: 15 residues. The CDR3: CASSNPGHLTGELFF. Written as DNA, the CDR3 is TGTGCCAGCAGCAATCCGGGACACTTAACCGGGGAGCTGTTTTTT.

The rearrangement joins TRBV11-3 to TRBJ2-3, with 7 bases fitting TRBD1. V was clipped by 8 bases and J by 6 bases; unmatched bases: 11. The CDR3 has 14 residues. Germline V CDR1 and CDR2: SGHNT, YENEEA. Here the CDR3 reads CASLDRANGDTQYF. Here the CDR3 DNA reads TGTGCCAGCTTAGACAGGGCGAACGGGGATACGCAGTATTTT.

This sequence joins TRBV27 and TRBJ2-2; 9 bases line up with TRBD1. The CDR3 sequence is 16 residues long. V was clipped by 0 bases and J by 5 bases; unmatched bases: 4. The germline gives CDR1 MNHEY, CDR2 SMNVEV (reference sequence). DNA for the CDR3: TGTGCCAGCAGTTTATCGTGGACAGGGGAAACCGGGGAGCTGTTTTTT. It translates to CASSLSWTGETGELFF.

The J gene is TRBJ2-7, the V gene TRBV11-1, with 13 bases identical to TRBD2. J lost 3 bases, V lost 5 bases, and 1 base had no gene match. The CDR3 runs 14 residues. The germline CDR1 and CDR2 sequences are SGHAT and FQDESV (reference sequence). The CDR3 spells CASSRTSGGYEQYF. Here the CDR3 DNA reads TGTGCCAGCAGCAGGACTAGCGGGGGCTACGAGCAGTACTTC.

The chain joins TRBV10-2 to TRBJ1-6; the D gene is possibly TRBD1 (5 bases). V was shortened by 5 bases and J by 7 bases, with 18 bases between the two germline ends. CDR3 length: 16 amino acids. CDR1 is WSHSY and CDR2 is SAAADI in the germline V gene. CDR3 DNA sequence: TGCGCCAGCAGTTCGAGACATTCGGGGGACAATTCACCCCTCCACTTT. Protein product: CASSSRHSGDNSPLHF.

The chain joins TRBV4-1 to TRBJ2-1, with D hard to call. The V and J ends lost 0 bases and 4 bases respectively, with 13 bases between them. Germline V gene lookup returns CDR1 MGHRA and CDR2 YSYEKL. The length of the CDR3 is 16 residues. This CDR3 is CASSQEGNSRYNEQFF. In DNA form, the CDR3 reads TGCGCCAGCAGCCAAGAAGGTAATAGCAGATACAATGAGCAGTTCTTC.

This clone was recorded a few times. V is TRBV6-1 and J is TRBJ2-1, with a possible D match to TRBD2 (6 bases). The CDR3 has 15 amino acids. V was clipped by 0 bases and J by 0 bases, with 6 bases between them. Germline loops: CDR1 MNHNS, CDR2 SASEGT. In DNA form, the CDR3 reads TGTGCCAGCAGTGAAGCAGCGGGCTCCTACAATGAGCAGTTCTTC. Amino acid sequence: CASSEAAGSYNEQFF.